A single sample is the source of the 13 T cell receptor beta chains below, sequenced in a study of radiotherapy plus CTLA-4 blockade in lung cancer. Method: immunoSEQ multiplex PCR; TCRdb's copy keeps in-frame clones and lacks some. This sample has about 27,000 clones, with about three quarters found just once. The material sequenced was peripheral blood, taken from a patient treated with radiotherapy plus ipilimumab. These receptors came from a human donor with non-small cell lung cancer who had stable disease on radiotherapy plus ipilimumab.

The CDR3 region is CASAAYLAGSTDTQYF. DNA for the CDR3: TGCGCCAGCGCAGCCTATTTAGCGGGAAGCACAGATACGCAGTATTTT. The chain links TRBV10-2 to TRBJ2-3; 8 bases fit TRBD2. Trimming at V came to 8 bases and at J to 0 bases, leaving 10 bases not matched to a gene. The CDR3 spans 16 residues. CDR1 and CDR2 (germline): WSHSY, SAAADI.

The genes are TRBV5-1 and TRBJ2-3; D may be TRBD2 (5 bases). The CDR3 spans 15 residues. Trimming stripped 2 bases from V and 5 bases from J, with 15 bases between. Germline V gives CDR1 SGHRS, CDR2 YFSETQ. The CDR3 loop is CASSLTGLDLDTQYF. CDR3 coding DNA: TGCGCCAGCAGCTTAACTGGACTCGATTTAGATACGCAGTATTTT.

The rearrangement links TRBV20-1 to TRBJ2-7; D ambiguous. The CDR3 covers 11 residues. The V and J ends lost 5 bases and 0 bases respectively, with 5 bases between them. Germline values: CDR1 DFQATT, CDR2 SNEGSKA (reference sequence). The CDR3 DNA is TGCAGTGCTTTGGACTCCTACGAGCAGTACTTC. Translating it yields CSALDSYEQYF.

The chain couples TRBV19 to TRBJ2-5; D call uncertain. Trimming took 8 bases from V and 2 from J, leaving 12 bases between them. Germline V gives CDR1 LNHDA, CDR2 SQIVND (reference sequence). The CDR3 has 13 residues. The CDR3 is CASRLDGQETQYF. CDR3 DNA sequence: TGTGCCAGTCGCTTAGACGGACAAGAGACCCAGTACTTC. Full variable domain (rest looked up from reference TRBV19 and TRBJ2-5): DGGITQSPKYLFRKEGQNVTLSCEQNLNHDAMYWYRQDPGQGLRLIYYSQIVNDFQKGDIAEGYSVSREKKESFPLTVTSAQKNPTAFYLCASRLDGQETQYFGPGTRLLVL.

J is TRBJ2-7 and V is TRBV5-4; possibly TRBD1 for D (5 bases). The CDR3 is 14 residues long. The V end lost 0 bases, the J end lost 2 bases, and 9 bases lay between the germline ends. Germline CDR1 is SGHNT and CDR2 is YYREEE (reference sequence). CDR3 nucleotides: TGTGCCAGCAGCTTGGGGTTGACAGCCTACGAGCAGTACTTC. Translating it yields CASSLGLTAYEQYF.

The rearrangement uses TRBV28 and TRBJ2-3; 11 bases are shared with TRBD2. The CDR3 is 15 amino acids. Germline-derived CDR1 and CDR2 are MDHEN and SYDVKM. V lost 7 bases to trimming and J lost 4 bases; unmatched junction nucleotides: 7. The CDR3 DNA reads TGTGCCAGCAAGGTACTAGCGGGAGCGGCAGATACGCAGTATTTT. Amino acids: CASKVLAGAADTQYF.

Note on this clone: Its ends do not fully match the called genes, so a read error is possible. The CDR3 region is CASSQGGGGQETQYF. CDR3 bases: TGTGCTAGCAGCCAAGGGGGCGGAGGACAAGAGACCCAGTACTTC. The rearrangement joins TRBV7-7 to TRBJ2-5; 7 nucleotides align to TRBD1. Germline CDR1 and CDR2: SSHAT and FNYEAQ (reference sequence). CDR3 length equals 15 residues.

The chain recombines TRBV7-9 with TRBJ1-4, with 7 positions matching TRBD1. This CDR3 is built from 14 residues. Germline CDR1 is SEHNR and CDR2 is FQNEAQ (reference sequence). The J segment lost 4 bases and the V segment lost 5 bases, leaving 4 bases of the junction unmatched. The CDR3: CASSPGQRNEKLFF. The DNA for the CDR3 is TGTGCCAGCAGCCCGGGACAGCGTAATGAAAAACTGTTTTTT. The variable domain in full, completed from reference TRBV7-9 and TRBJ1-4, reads DTGVSQNPRHKITKRGQNVTFRCDPISEHNRLYWYRQTLGQGPEFLTYFQNEAQLEKSRLLSDRFSAERPKGSFSTLEIQRTEQGDSAMYLCASSPGQRNEKLFFGSGTQLSVL.

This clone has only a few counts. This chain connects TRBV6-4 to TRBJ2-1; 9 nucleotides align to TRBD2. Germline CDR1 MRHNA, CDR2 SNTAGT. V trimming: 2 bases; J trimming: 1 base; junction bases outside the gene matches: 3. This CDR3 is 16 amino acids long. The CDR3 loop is CASSDRGRGSYNEQFF. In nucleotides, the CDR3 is TGTGCCAGCAGTGACCGCGGGAGGGGGTCCTACAATGAGCAGTTCTTC.

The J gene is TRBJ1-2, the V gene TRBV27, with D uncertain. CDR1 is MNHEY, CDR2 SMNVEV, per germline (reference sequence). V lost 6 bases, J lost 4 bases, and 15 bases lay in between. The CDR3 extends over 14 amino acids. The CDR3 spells CASSPSGRSYGYTF. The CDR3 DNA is TGTGCCAGCAGCCCTAGTGGGAGGAGCTATGGCTACACCTTC.

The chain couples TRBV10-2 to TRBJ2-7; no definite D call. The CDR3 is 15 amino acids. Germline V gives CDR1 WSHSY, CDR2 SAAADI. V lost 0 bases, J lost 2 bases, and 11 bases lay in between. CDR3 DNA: TGCGCCAGCAGTGAGTCCCCCGGACGGACCTACGAGCAGTACTTC. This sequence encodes CASSESPGRTYEQYF.

CDR3 sequence reads: CASRTGGYYGYTF. The CDR3 nucleotides read TGTGCCAGCAGGACAGGGGGATACTATGGCTACACCTTC. The rearrangement joins TRBV28 to TRBJ1-2; 9 nucleotides agree with TRBD1. Germline values: CDR1 MDHEN, CDR2 SYDVKM. With 6 bases clipped from V and 3 bases from J, the junction kept 2 bases outside the gene matches. The CDR3 totals 13 residues.

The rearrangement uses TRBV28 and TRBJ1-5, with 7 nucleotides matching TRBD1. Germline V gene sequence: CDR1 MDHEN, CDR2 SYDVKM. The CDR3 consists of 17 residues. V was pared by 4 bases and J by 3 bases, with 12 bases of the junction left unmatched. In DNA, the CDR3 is TGTGCCAGCAGTTCCACCCGGACAGGAGGTACCAATCAGCCCCAGCATTTT. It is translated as CASSSTRTGGTNQPQHF.